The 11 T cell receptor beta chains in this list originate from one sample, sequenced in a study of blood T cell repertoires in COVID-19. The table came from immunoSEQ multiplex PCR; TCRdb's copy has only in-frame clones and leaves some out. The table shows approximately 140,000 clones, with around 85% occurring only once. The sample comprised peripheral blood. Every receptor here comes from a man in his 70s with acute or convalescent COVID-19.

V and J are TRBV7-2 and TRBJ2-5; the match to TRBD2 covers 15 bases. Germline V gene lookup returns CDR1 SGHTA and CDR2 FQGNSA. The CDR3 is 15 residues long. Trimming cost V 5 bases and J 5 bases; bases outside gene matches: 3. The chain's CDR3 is CASSRTSGREETQYF. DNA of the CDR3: TGTGCCAGCAGCCGGACTAGCGGGAGGGAGGAGACCCAGTACTTC.

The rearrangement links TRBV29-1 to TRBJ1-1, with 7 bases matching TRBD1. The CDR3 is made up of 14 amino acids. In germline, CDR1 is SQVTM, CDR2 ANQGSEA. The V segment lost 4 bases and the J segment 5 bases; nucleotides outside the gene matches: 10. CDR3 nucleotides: TGCAGCGTTGCCGTGACAGGGTCAGGGACTGAAGCTTTCTTT. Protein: CSVAVTGSGTEAFF. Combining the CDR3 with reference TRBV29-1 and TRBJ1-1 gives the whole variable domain SAVISQKPSRDICQRGTSLTIQCQVDSQVTMMFWYRQQPGQSLTLIATANQGSEATYESGFVIDKFPISRPNLTFSTLTVSNMSPEDSSIYLCSVAVTGSGTEAFFGQGTRLTVV.

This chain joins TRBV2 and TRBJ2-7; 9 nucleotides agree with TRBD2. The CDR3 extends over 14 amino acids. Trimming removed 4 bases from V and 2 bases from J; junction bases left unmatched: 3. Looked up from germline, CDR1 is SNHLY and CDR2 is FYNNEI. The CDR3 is CASSALAGPYEQYF. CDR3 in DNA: TGTGCCAGCAGTGCTCTAGCGGGACCCTACGAGCAGTACTTC.

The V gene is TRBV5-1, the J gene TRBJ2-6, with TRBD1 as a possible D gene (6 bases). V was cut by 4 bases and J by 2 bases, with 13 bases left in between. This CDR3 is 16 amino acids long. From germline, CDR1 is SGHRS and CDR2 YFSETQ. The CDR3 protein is CASSQDSLTGANVLTF. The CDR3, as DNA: TGCGCCAGCAGCCAGGACAGTCTTACTGGGGCCAACGTCCTGACTTTC.

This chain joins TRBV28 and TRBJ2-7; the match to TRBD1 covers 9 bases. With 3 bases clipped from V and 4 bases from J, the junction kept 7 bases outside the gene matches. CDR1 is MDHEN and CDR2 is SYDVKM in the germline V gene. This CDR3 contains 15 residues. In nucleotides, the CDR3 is TGTGCCAGCAGTTTGAGGACAGGGGCCGCGTACGAGCAGTACTTC. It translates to CASSLRTGAAYEQYF.

The CDR3 is CASSLVGENIQYF. CDR3 DNA: TGTGCCAGCAGCTTGGTAGGGGAAAACATTCAGTACTTC. The rearrangement uses TRBV5-4 and TRBJ2-4; D perhaps matches TRBD1 (5 bases). This CDR3 comprises 13 residues. V was shortened by 0 bases and J by 5 bases, with 6 bases between the two germline ends. Germline loops: CDR1 SGHNT, CDR2 YYREEE (reference sequence).

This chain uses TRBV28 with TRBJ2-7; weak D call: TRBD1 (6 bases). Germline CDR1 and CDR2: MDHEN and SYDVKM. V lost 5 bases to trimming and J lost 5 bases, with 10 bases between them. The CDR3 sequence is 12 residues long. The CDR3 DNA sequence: TGTGCCAGCAGTACAGGGCCCCACGAGCAGTACTTC. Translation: CASSTGPHEQYF.

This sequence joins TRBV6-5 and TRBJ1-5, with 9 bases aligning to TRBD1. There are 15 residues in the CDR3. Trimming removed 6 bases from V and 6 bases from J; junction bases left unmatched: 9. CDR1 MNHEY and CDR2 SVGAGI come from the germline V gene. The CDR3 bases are TGTGCCAGCAGACCGGGACAGGGCTTGGGTCAGCCCCAGCATTTT. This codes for CASRPGQGLGQPQHF.

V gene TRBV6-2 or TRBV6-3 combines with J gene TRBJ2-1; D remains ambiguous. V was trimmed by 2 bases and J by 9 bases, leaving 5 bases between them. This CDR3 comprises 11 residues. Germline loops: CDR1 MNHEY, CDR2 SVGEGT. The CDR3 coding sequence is TGTGCCAGCAGTTACGTCCGTGAGCAGTTCTTC. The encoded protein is CASSYVREQFF.

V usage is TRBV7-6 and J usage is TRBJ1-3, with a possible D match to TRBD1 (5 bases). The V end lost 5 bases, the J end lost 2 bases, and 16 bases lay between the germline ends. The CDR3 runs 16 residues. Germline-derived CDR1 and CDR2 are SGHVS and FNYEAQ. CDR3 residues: CASSPERTGAGNTIYF. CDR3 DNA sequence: TGTGCCAGCAGCCCAGAACGAACGGGGGCTGGAAACACCATATATTTT.

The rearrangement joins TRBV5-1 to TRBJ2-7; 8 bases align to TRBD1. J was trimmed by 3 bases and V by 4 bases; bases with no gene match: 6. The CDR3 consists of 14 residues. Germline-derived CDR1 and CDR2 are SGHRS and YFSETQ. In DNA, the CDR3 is TGCGCCAGCAGCCGTGAAGGACAGGGCTACGAGCAGTACTTC. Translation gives CASSREGQGYEQYF.